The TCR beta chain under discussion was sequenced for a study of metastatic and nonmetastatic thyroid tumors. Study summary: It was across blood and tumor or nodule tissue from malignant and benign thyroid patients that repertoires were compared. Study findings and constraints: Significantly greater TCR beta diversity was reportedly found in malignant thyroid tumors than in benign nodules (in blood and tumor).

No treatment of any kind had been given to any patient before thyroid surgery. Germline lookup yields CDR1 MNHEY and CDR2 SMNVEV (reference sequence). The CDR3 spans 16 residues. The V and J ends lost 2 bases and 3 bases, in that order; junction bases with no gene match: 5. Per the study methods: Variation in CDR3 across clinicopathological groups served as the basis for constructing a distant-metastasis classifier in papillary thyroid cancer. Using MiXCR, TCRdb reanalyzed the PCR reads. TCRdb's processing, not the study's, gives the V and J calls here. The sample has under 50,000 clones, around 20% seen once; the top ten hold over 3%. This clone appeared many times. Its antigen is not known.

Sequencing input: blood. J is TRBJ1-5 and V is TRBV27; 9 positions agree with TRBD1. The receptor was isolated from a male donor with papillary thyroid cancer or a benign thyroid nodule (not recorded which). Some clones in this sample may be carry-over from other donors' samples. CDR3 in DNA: TGTGCCAGCAGTTTAGGGGGACAGGGAAACAATCAGCCCCAGCATTTT. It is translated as CASSLGGQGNNQPQHF.